This TCR beta chain was obtained from a study of quantifying T cell responses using KT2 cells. For the study at large: cDNA was made from DNase-treated RNA using alpha and beta constant primers.

The cDNA 3' end received a ligated oligonucleotide with a UMI. An equimolar mix of RC1.1 and RC1.2 primed the beta chain across TRBC1 and TRBC2. TCRdb reprocessed the UMI-ligation and nested PCR reads via MiXCR and lists one record per CDR3 protein. The sample has tens of thousands of distinct CDR3 sequences, roughly 8% seen once. The CDR3 has 18 amino acids. The V segment lost 1 base and the J segment 0 bases; nucleotides outside the gene matches: 8. This clonotype has ten or more counts. This TCR was recovered from a human donor. The sequencing input was PBMCs spiked with cells of the T cell clone KT2. The J gene is TRBJ2-1, the V gene TRBV12-3 or TRBV12-4; 8 bases agree with TRBD2. CDR3 amino acids: CASSLGLAGISSYNEQFF. The DNA of the CDR3 is TGTGCCAGCAGTTTAGGTCTAGCGGGTATCAGCTCCTACAATGAGCAGTTCTTC.